Below, 16 T cell receptor beta chains from the same sample are listed, as sequenced in a study of T cell responses to AZD1222 COVID-19 vaccine (dated by TCRdb to the early 2020s). Library method: the immunoSEQ multiplex PCR assay. Held by TCRdb, this immuneACCESS table contains in-frame sequences only and omits some clones. Under half of the omission traces to an unresolved V gene where checked; the cause of the rest is unknown. The sample includes approximately 98,000 clones, with approximately 89% observed a single time. About 3.3% of the sample belongs to the ten largest clones. Interpreted using the paper, the time point label stands for: baseline before first vaccination. The treatment or condition label of this sample denotes: meningococcal conjugate vaccine given as trial control. The sequenced sample was peripheral blood, obtained on day 0 of MenACWY control vaccination. Receptor source: an adult in good health.

The chain employs TRBV10-1 and TRBJ2-2, with D uncertain. The germline V and J ends were trimmed by 2 bases and 4 bases, with 8 bases remaining between them. This CDR3 has 14 amino acids. Looked up from germline, CDR1 is WNHNN and CDR2 is SYGVQD (reference sequence). The CDR3 loop is CASSEGWVTGELFF. In nucleotides, the CDR3 is TGCGCCAGCAGTGAGGGTTGGGTCACCGGGGAGCTGTTTTTT.

V is TRBV6-6 and J is TRBJ2-7; D may be TRBD2 (6 bases). Deletions cut 10 bases from V and 0 bases from J, with 13 bases between. This CDR3 comprises 13 residues. CDR1 and CDR2 from the germline V gene are MNHNY and SVGAGI (reference sequence). The CDR3 spells CATKGGTSYEQYF. CDR3 nucleotides: TGTGCCACGAAAGGAGGGACCTCCTACGAGCAGTACTTC.

The CDR3 spells CATQGTSGGSGPDTQYF. The CDR3 nucleotides read TGTGCCACCCAAGGGACTAGCGGGGGCTCAGGGCCAGATACGCAGTATTTT. The chain joins TRBV24-1 to TRBJ2-3, with 14 bases that match TRBD2. Losses at the gene ends were 9 bases for V and 4 bases for J; bases not matched to a gene: 11. The CDR3 totals 17 residues. CDR1 is KGHDR, CDR2 SFDVKD, per germline.

The chain employs TRBV5-4 and TRBJ2-2, with TRBD2 identical over 8 bases. The V segment lost 2 bases and the J segment 0 bases; nucleotides outside the gene matches: 6. Germline assignment: CDR1 SGHNT and CDR2 YYREEE (reference sequence). This CDR3 spans 17 amino acids. The CDR3 bases are TGTGCCAGCAGCTTTGGTCCGGGGGGGCCGAACACCGGGGAGCTGTTTTTT. This sequence encodes CASSFGPGGPNTGELFF.

Remarks on this clone: At one end, the junction sequence differs from germline, possibly due to a read error. V and J are TRBV6-2 or TRBV6-3 and TRBJ1-5; tentatively, D is TRBD1 (5 bases). CDR1 is MNHEY and CDR2 is SVGEGT in the germline V gene. The CDR3 is 13 amino acids. This CDR3 reads CASSNQGNQPQHF. As DNA, the CDR3 is TGTGCCAGCAGCAACCAGGGAAATCAACCCCAGCATTTT.

The chain recombines TRBV5-1 with TRBJ2-3; possibly TRBD1 or TRBD2 for D (5 bases each). Germline CDR1 and CDR2: SGHRS and YFSETQ. V lost 4 bases, J lost 4 bases, and 16 bases lay in between. This CDR3 region has 15 residues. The CDR3: CASSPDRGRADTQYF. The CDR3 region has the DNA TGCGCCAGCAGCCCCGATCGGGGACGCGCAGATACGCAGTATTTT.

The chain carries TRBV5-1 and TRBJ2-6; weak D call: TRBD1 (5 bases). Trimming took off 3 bases at V and 0 bases at J, with 16 bases between the two ends. CDR1 SGHRS and CDR2 YFSETQ come from the germline V gene. CDR3 length: 18 residues. CDR3 in amino acids: CASSWGSGPSSGANVLTF. The CDR3 DNA is TGCGCCAGCAGCTGGGGCTCGGGTCCAAGCTCTGGGGCCAACGTCCTGACTTTC.

The rearrangement links TRBV7-3 to TRBJ2-1; 8 bases fit TRBD2. Trimming took 5 bases from V and 4 from J; bases not matched to a gene: 7. The CDR3 runs to 15 residues. Germline V gene data show CDR1 as SGHTA and CDR2 as FQGTGA. CDR3 protein: CASSTTGGAYNEQFF. CDR3 in DNA: TGTGCCAGCAGCACCACCGGGGGGGCTTACAATGAGCAGTTCTTC.

Here the CDR3 reads CASSQVGGSSGTDTQYF. As DNA, the CDR3 is TGTGCCAGCAGCCAAGTGGGGGGAAGTAGCGGCACAGATACGCAGTATTTT. The chain couples TRBV3-1 (or the pseudogene TRBV3-2) to TRBJ2-3; a weak D match, TRBD2 (6 bases). CDR3 length: 17 residues. In germline, CDR1 is LGHDT, CDR2 YNNKEL (reference sequence). Trimming stripped 1 base from V and 1 base from J, with 15 bases between.

In DNA, the CDR3 is TGTGCCAGCAAAGTCCTCGGCACTAGCGTGAACGAGCAGTACTTC. Its protein product is CASKVLGTSVNEQYF. The J gene is TRBJ2-7, the V gene TRBV27, with 7 bases lining up with TRBD2. The germline CDR1 and CDR2 sequences are MNHEY and SMNVEV (reference sequence). The V and J ends lost 7 bases and 5 bases, in that order; junction bases with no gene match: 14. The CDR3 runs to 15 residues.

This sequence joins TRBV6-5 and TRBJ2-7; D gene ambiguous. The V gene's germline CDR1 is MNHEY and CDR2 SVGAGI. CDR3 length: 12 amino acids. V was pared by 4 bases and J by 0 bases, with 4 bases between. The CDR3 DNA reads TGTGCCAGCAGTTCGCCCTCCTACGAGCAGTACTTC. Its translation is CASSSPSYEQYF.

The genes are TRBV27 and TRBJ1-6; weak D call: TRBD1 (6 bases). The V gene lost 5 bases and the J gene lost 9 bases, with 20 bases spanning the gap. CDR3 length: 16 residues. Germline values: CDR1 MNHEY, CDR2 SMNVEV (reference sequence). CDR3 residues: CASSPNLPQGGSPLHF. The CDR3 DNA reads as TGTGCCAGCAGTCCTAATCTCCCACAGGGAGGTTCACCCCTCCACTTT.

V gene TRBV27 combines with J gene TRBJ1-1; D is undetermined. Germline CDR1 MNHEY, CDR2 SMNVEV (reference sequence). V lost 2 bases to trimming and J lost 7 bases, with 11 bases between them. This CDR3 spans 13 amino acids. The CDR3 sequence: CASSLLLGGEAFF. The CDR3 bases are TGTGCCAGCAGTTTACTCTTGGGAGGTGAAGCTTTCTTT.

CDR3: CASSFLQGMNTEAFF. In DNA form, the CDR3 reads TGCGCCAGCAGCTTTTTACAGGGGATGAACACTGAAGCTTTCTTT. The genes are TRBV5-1 and TRBJ1-1, with TRBD1 matching over 7 bases. The CDR3 is 15 residues long. V gave up 2 bases and J gave up 0 bases; unmatched junction bases: 4. The germline V gene has CDR1 SGHRS and CDR2 YFSETQ.

V and J are TRBV30 and TRBJ2-6; D is perhaps TRBD1 (6 bases). The CDR3 totals 19 residues. Germline-derived CDR1 and CDR2 are GTSNPN and SVGIG (reference sequence). Trimming cost V 0 bases and J 0 bases, with 18 bases left between them. The CDR3 DNA follows: TGTGCCTGGAGTGTACTACGGGACATCTGGAGCTCTGGGGCCAACGTCCTGACTTTC. Translation gives CAWSVLRDIWSSGANVLTF.

The J gene is TRBJ1-2, the V gene TRBV12-3 or TRBV12-4; D remains unclear. This CDR3 has 13 residues. Trimming cost V 2 bases and J 5 bases, with 9 bases left between them. The CDR3: CASSLTHGYGYTF. CDR3 nucleotide sequence: TGTGCCAGCAGTTTAACACACGGTTATGGCTACACCTTC.